These 30 T cell receptor beta chains share one sample of origin, sequenced in a study of shared clonotypes between healthy human individuals. This table comes from immunoSEQ multiplex PCR, and its TCRdb copy is limited to in-frame clones, with some not included. The sample has about 1,500,000 clones, roughly 96% seen once. Sequencing input: naive CD4+ T cells sorted from blood. Subset noted: CD45RA+ positively selected. Receptor source: a man aged 25 to 40 in good health.

This clone turned up a few times. The gene calls are TRBV9 and TRBJ1-1, with D unresolved. The CDR3 spans 12 residues. The germline CDR1 and CDR2 sequences are SGDLS and YYNGEE. Trimming took off 7 bases at V and 0 bases at J, with 7 bases between the two ends. The chain's CDR3 is CASAGVNTEAFF. The CDR3 bases are TGTGCCAGCGCCGGGGTGAACACTGAAGCTTTCTTT.

This sequence joins TRBV10-3 and TRBJ2-7; no reliable D call. Germline V gene lookup returns CDR1 ENHRY and CDR2 SYGVKD. Trimming stripped 2 bases from V and 0 bases from J, with 5 bases between. CDR3 length: 13 residues. The CDR3 region has the DNA TGTGCCATCAGTGAGCCAGTCTCCTACGAGCAGTACTTC. It codes for CAISEPVSYEQYF.

This chain connects TRBV4-1 to TRBJ2-1; D remains ambiguous. Germline values: CDR1 MGHRA, CDR2 YSYEKL. The CDR3 runs 15 residues. V was clipped by 1 base and J by 2 bases, with 9 bases between them. This CDR3 is CASSQADRAYNEQFF. CDR3 DNA: TGCGCCAGCAGCCAAGCAGATCGGGCCTACAATGAGCAGTTCTTC.

CDR3: CAWSPQSNTEAFF. The CDR3 DNA reads as TGTGCCTGGAGTCCGCAGTCCAACACTGAAGCTTTCTTT. The chain combines TRBV30 with TRBJ1-1; D is undetermined. The CDR3 has 13 amino acids. CDR1 and CDR2 from the germline V gene are GTSNPN and SVGIG (reference sequence). Trimming left V 2 bases short and J 2 bases short, with 9 bases between.

Concerning this clone: Different DNA sequences within this sample yield the same CDR3. The J gene is TRBJ2-3, the V gene TRBV18; possibly TRBD2 for D (6 bases). Germline V CDR1 and CDR2: KGHSH, LQKENI. V was cut by 0 bases and J by 3 bases, with 10 bases left in between. The CDR3 is 15 residues long. CDR3 sequence reads: CASSPPGGSTDTQYF. The CDR3 bases are TGTGCCAGCTCACCACCGGGAGGCTCGACAGATACGCAGTATTTT.

This rearrangement joins TRBV18 to TRBJ1-1; TRBD1 is a possible D gene (6 bases). Trimming removed 1 base at V and 0 bases at J, with 15 bases between. Germline lookup yields CDR1 KGHSH and CDR2 LQKENI. The CDR3 is made up of 17 amino acids. CDR3 residues: CASSPLSTGPMNTEAFF. The CDR3 nucleotides read TGTGCCAGCTCACCACTCAGTACAGGGCCTATGAACACTGAAGCTTTCTTT.

The V gene is TRBV6-6, the J gene TRBJ1-4, with 8 bases aligning to TRBD1. The CDR3 extends over 14 amino acids. Germline V gives CDR1 MNHNY, CDR2 SVGAGI (reference sequence). J was trimmed by 7 bases and V by 5 bases; bases with no gene match: 6. CDR3: CASSPDRDGEKLFF. CDR3 coding DNA: TGTGCCAGCAGTCCGGACAGGGACGGTGAAAAACTGTTTTTT.

V gene TRBV5-1 combines with J gene TRBJ2-7; possibly TRBD2 for D (6 bases). Germline V gene data show CDR1 as SGHRS and CDR2 as YFSETQ. This CDR3 spans 14 amino acids. Trimming left V 1 base short and J 4 bases short, with 12 bases between. CDR3 sequence (DNA): TGCGCCAGCAGCTTGATTGGGGGGACGTACGAGCAGTACTTC. It codes for CASSLIGGTYEQYF. Full variable domain (missing parts from reference TRBV5-1 and TRBJ2-7): KAGVTQTPRYLIKTRGQQVTLSCSPISGHRSVSWYQQTPGQGLQFLFEYFSETQRNKGNFPGRFSGRQFSNSRSEMNVSTLELGDSALYLCASSLIGGTYEQYFGPGTRLTVT.

The CDR3 region is CASSEVRDWGTRVRRATSYEQYF. Written as DNA, the CDR3 is TGTGCCAGCAGTGAAGTTCGGGATTGGGGAACTCGAGTCAGACGGGCAACGTCCTACGAGCAGTACTTC. The rearrangement links TRBV6-1 to TRBJ2-7; possibly TRBD2 for D (5 bases). The ends were cut back, 1 base at V and 1 base at J, with 35 bases in the middle. The CDR3 length is 23 residues. CDR1 MNHNS and CDR2 SASEGT come from the germline V gene.

The chain combines TRBV2 with TRBJ2-3; the D is unclear. Germline lookup yields CDR1 SNHLY and CDR2 FYNNEI. CDR3 length: 15 residues. V was shortened by 2 bases and J by 2 bases, with 11 bases between the two germline ends. CDR3 protein: CASSEINDDTDTQYF. CDR3 coding DNA: TGTGCCAGCAGTGAAATCAACGACGACACAGATACGCAGTATTTT.

V and J are TRBV5-1 and TRBJ2-1; the match to TRBD2 covers 7 bases. Germline-derived CDR1 and CDR2 are SGHRS and YFSETQ. This CDR3 is built from 15 residues. V shed 0 bases, J shed 9 bases, and the junction held 9 bases outside the gene matches. The CDR3 DNA reads as TGCGCCAGCAGCTTGGATCGGCTAGCGGAAGGTGAGCAGTTCTTC. As protein: CASSLDRLAEGEQFF.

The chain joins TRBV28 to TRBJ2-2; a possible D gene is TRBD2 (5 bases). Trimming shortened V by 4 bases and J by 8 bases, and 17 bases separated the two germline ends. Germline values: CDR1 MDHEN, CDR2 SYDVKM. This CDR3 region has 15 residues. CDR3 amino acids: CASSSGPEIAGELFF. As DNA, the CDR3 is TGTGCCAGCAGTTCCGGGCCTGAAATAGCGGGGGAGCTGTTTTTT.

The J gene is TRBJ1-1, the V gene TRBV2; 7 bases are shared with TRBD1. This CDR3 comprises 14 residues. The trim removed 1 base at V and 5 bases at J, leaving 4 bases unmatched. Looked up from germline, CDR1 is SNHLY and CDR2 is FYNNEI. Here the CDR3 DNA reads TGTGCCAGCAGTGAAGAGGGGGCGAGAACTGAAGCTTTCTTT. It specifies CASSEEGARTEAFF.

The V gene is TRBV28, the J gene TRBJ2-1, with D possibly being TRBD1 or TRBD2 (5 bases each). Deletions cut 5 bases from V and 2 bases from J, with 16 bases between. The CDR3 has 16 residues. Germline assignment: CDR1 MDHEN and CDR2 SYDVKM. This CDR3 is CASSLRGRKAYNEQFF. Here the CDR3 DNA reads TGTGCCAGCAGTCTCCGGGGCCGAAAGGCCTACAATGAGCAGTTCTTC.

The chain has TRBV28 and TRBJ1-5; TRBD1 might be the D (5 bases). CDR3 length: 16 residues. Trimming left V 3 bases short and J 0 bases short, with 12 bases between. The germline gives CDR1 MDHEN, CDR2 SYDVKM. The CDR3 DNA reads as TGTGCCAGCAGTTTTCTGGGGACCCGTAGCAATCAGCCCCAGCATTTT. This gives the protein CASSFLGTRSNQPQHF.

On this clone itself: Other DNA sequences from this sample encode an identical CDR3 as well. The chain carries TRBV6-5 and TRBJ2-7; 9 bases map to TRBD1. This CDR3 comprises 15 residues. Germline assignment: CDR1 MNHEY and CDR2 SVGAGI. V was clipped by 2 bases and J by 0 bases; unmatched bases: 2. DNA for the CDR3: TGTGCCAGCAGTTACGCGGGACAGGGCTCCTACGAGCAGTACTTC. This sequence encodes CASSYAGQGSYEQYF.

The chain recombines TRBV2 with TRBJ2-1; D gene unclear. CDR3 length: 11 amino acids. The V end lost 7 bases, the J end lost 10 bases, and 11 bases lay between the germline ends. Germline loops: CDR1 SNHLY, CDR2 FYNNEI. For the CDR3, the DNA is TGTGCCAGCATGCCGTTTGGAGAGCAGTTCTTC. Protein: CASMPFGEQFF.

The CDR3 protein is CASSIGLGTGEEKLFF. The CDR3 DNA is TGTGCCAGTAGTATAGGTCTCGGGACAGGGGAAGAAAAACTGTTTTTT. The genes are TRBV19 and TRBJ1-4; 10 bases map to TRBD1. Germline V gives CDR1 LNHDA, CDR2 SQIVND (reference sequence). This CDR3 has 16 amino acids. V was pared by 1 base and J by 8 bases, with 7 bases of the junction left unmatched.

Details on this clone: The same CDR3 can be traced to other DNA sequences in this sample. Here the CDR3 DNA reads TGCGCCAGCAGCTTGGGTCGCACAGATACGCAGTATTTT. It encodes CASSLGRTDTQYF. The rearrangement joins TRBV5-1 to TRBJ2-3; no definite D call. Germline V gene lookup returns CDR1 SGHRS and CDR2 YFSETQ. V lost 0 bases and J 1 base, leaving 3 bases between the germline ends. The length of the CDR3 is 13 residues.

This clone appeared once. The chain combines TRBV4-1 with TRBJ1-2; no firm D call. Germline loops: CDR1 MGHRA, CDR2 YSYEKL. Trimming took off 10 bases at V and 7 bases at J, with 13 bases between the two ends. There are 11 residues in the CDR3. CDR3 amino acids: CATSASRGYTF. CDR3 sequence (DNA): TGCGCCACCTCAGCCTCACGTGGCTACACCTTC.

In regard to this clone: One junction end disagrees with the germline gene, perhaps due to a read error. The chain carries TRBV6-1 and TRBJ1-3; D unclear. Germline CDR1 MNHNS, CDR2 SASEGT. This CDR3 region has 12 residues. This CDR3 is CASSVMGSTIYF. CDR3 bases: TGTGCCAGCAGTGTTATGGGAAGCACCATATATTTT.

The chain joins TRBV28 to TRBJ1-2; D perhaps matches TRBD1 (5 bases). Germline V gives CDR1 MDHEN, CDR2 SYDVKM. The germline V and J ends were trimmed by 4 bases and 2 bases, with 14 bases remaining between them. The CDR3 is 15 amino acids. The CDR3 region is CASSYPWGGNYGYTF. The CDR3 DNA reads as TGTGCCAGCAGTTATCCCTGGGGGGGGAACTATGGCTACACCTTC.

The gene calls are TRBV5-4 and TRBJ1-2, with D unclear. CDR3 length: 13 residues. Germline CDR1 reads SGHNT; CDR2 reads YYREEE (reference sequence). V shed 4 bases and J shed 2 bases, with 9 bases lying between them. This chain's CDR3 is CASSPQRNYGYTF. CDR3 in DNA: TGTGCCAGCAGCCCTCAAAGAAACTATGGCTACACCTTC.

V gene TRBV18 combines with J gene TRBJ2-1, with 15 bases identical to TRBD2. J lost 3 bases, V lost 4 bases, and 13 bases had no gene match. The CDR3 has 20 residues. Germline V lookup: CDR1 KGHSH, CDR2 LQKENI. CDR3 coding DNA: TGTGCCAGCTCACAACTAAGACCCGGGACTAGCGGGAGGAGCTACAATGAGCAGTTCTTC. It is translated as CASSQLRPGTSGRSYNEQFF.

J is TRBJ2-3 and V is TRBV5-1, with 7 bases identical to TRBD2. The CDR3 spans 17 residues. The V and J ends lost 0 bases and 1 base, in that order; junction bases with no gene match: 8. Germline V CDR1 and CDR2: SGHRS, YFSETQ. CDR3 in DNA: TGCGCCAGCAGCTTGGACCGGACTAGGAGGGGCACAGATACGCAGTATTTT. Its protein product is CASSLDRTRRGTDTQYF.

The gene calls are TRBV7-9 and TRBJ2-1; no firm D call. CDR3 size: 15 residues. Germline-derived CDR1 and CDR2 are SEHNR and FQNEAQ (reference sequence). The V gene lost 5 bases and the J gene lost 2 bases, with 13 bases spanning the gap. The CDR3 is CASSPNSEAYNEQFF. CDR3 nucleotides: TGTGCCAGCAGCCCCAACTCGGAAGCCTACAATGAGCAGTTCTTC. The full variable domain, completed using reference TRBV7-9 and TRBJ2-1, is DTGVSQNPRHKITKRGQNVTFRCDPISEHNRLYWYRQTLGQGPEFLTYFQNEAQLEKSRLLSDRFSAERPKGSFSTLEIQRTEQGDSAMYLCASSPNSEAYNEQFFGPGTRLTVL.

The chain recombines TRBV5-1 with TRBJ2-1; 7 bases align to TRBD2. This CDR3 is 14 amino acids long. CDR1 and CDR2 (germline): SGHRS, YFSETQ. The V and J ends lost 2 bases and 5 bases, in that order; junction bases with no gene match: 4. CDR3 sequence (DNA): TGCGCCAGCAGCTTCGGGAGGAGGGACAATGAGCAGTTCTTC. As protein: CASSFGRRDNEQFF.

The V and J genes are TRBV11-2 and TRBJ2-3; TRBD1 matches 8 bases. The CDR3 contains 15 residues. Looked up from germline, CDR1 is SGHAT and CDR2 is FQNNGV. The ends lost 5 bases at V and 5 bases at J; junction bases unmatched: 9. DNA for the CDR3: TGTGCCAGCAGCCGTGGACAGGGTGGAGGAGATACGCAGTATTTT. Protein product: CASSRGQGGGDTQYF.

This rearrangement joins TRBV5-4 to TRBJ2-7; 14 nucleotides agree with TRBD2. V was clipped by 4 bases and J by 5 bases; unmatched bases: 14. Germline V gene data show CDR1 as SGHNT and CDR2 as YYREEE (reference sequence). CDR3 length equals 18 residues. The CDR3 region is CASSRGLAGVRGSDEQYF. CDR3 in DNA: TGTGCCAGCAGCCGGGGACTAGCGGGAGTTCGGGGCTCAGACGAGCAGTACTTC.

V gene TRBV10-3 combines with J gene TRBJ2-1; D is possibly TRBD1 (5 bases). The CDR3 extends over 17 amino acids. The V gene's germline CDR1 is ENHRY and CDR2 SYGVKD. Trimming took off 0 bases at V and 2 bases at J, with 14 bases between the two ends. This chain's CDR3 is CAISESSYRSTYNEQFF. Here the CDR3 DNA reads TGTGCCATCAGTGAGTCGTCATACAGGAGCACCTACAATGAGCAGTTCTTC.